These T cell receptor beta chains were read from a single sample in a study of CD8+ T cells in alopecia areata. The protocol was immunoSEQ multiplex PCR, while the TCRdb copy is restricted to in-frame clones and leaves out a portion. The profile shows roughly 210,000 clones, roughly 40% of them singletons. Sequenced material: CD4+ T cells sorted from blood, taken around week 37, from a patient treated with tofacitinib. These receptors all stem from a human donor with alopecia areata. CDR3s include the opening cysteine and the closing phenylalanine or tryptophan. Each record gives: clone size, D gene, V gene, J gene, CDR3 protein, CDR3 DNA. The D gene is left open where the match is weak. A row's size may be missing; if present it is once, few, many or a size class.

NA	NA	TRBV30	TRBJ1-5	CAWTPGPNQPQHF	TGTGCCTGGACCCCAGGACCGAATCAGCCCCAGCATTTT
few	TRBD2	TRBV6-5	TRBJ2-1	CASSSIAGLRNEQFF	TGTGCCAGCAGTTCGATAGCGGGATTGAGGAATGAGCAGTTCTTC
once	NA	TRBV4-2	TRBJ2-1	CASSRGHEQFF	TGTGCCAGCAGCAGAGGGCATGAGCAGTTCTTC
NA	NA	TRBV9	TRBJ2-2	CASSVGAGIGELFF	TGTGCCAGCAGCGTAGGAGCAGGGATCGGGGAGCTGTTTTTT
few	NA	TRBV19	TRBJ2-3	CASSTGTQRGDTQYF	TGTGCCAGTAGTACCGGGACGCAACGGGGCGATACGCAGTATTTT
few	TRBD2	TRBV4-3	TRBJ2-7	CASSQEMTSGRATYEQYF	TGCGCCAGCAGCCAAGAGATGACTAGCGGGAGGGCTACCTACGAGCAGTACTTC
NA	NA	TRBV4-1	TRBJ1-2	CASSQDRRPGHGYTF	TGCGCCAGCAGCCAAGATCGGAGACCGGGCCATGGCTACACCTTC
NA	NA	TRBV20-1	TRBJ2-1	CSAQGGQQFF	TGCAGTGCCCAAGGAGGGCAGCAGTTCTTC
NA	NA	TRBV30	TRBJ1-1	CAWSDQGLSTEAFF	TGTGCCTGGAGTGATCAGGGGCTAAGTACTGAAGCTTTCTTT
few	TRBD1	TRBV4-1	TRBJ2-5	CASSPYRGREETQYF	TGCGCCAGCAGCCCGTACAGGGGGCGCGAGGAGACCCAGTACTTC